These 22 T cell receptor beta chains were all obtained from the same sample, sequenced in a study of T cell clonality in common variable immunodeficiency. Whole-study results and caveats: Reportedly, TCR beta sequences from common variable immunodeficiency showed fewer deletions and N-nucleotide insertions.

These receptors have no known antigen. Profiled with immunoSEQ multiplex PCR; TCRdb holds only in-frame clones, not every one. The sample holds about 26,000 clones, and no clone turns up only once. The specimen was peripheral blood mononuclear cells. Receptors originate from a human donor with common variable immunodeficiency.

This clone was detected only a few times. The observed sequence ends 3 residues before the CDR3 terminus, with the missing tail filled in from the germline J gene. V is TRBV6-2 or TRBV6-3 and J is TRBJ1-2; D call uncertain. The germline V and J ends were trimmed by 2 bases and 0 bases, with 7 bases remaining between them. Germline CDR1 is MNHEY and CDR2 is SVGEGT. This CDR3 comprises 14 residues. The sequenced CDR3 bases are TGTGCCAGCAGTTACGAGAGGGCTAACTATGGC. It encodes CASSYERANYG. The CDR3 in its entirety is CASSYERANYGYTF.

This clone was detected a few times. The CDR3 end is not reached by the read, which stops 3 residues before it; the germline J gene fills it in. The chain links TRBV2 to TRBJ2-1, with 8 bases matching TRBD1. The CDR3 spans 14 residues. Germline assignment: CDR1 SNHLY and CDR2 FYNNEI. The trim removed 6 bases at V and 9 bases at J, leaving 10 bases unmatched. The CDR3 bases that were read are TGTGCCAGCAGACAGGACAGGGTAGGCGTTGAG. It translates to CASRQDRVGVE. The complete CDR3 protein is CASRQDRVGVEQFF.

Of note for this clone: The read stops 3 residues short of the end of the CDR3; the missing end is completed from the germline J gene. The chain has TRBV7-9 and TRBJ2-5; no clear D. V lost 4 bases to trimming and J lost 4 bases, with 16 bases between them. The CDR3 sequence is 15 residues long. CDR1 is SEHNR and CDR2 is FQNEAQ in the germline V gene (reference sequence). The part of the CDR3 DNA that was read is TGTGCCAGCAGCTCCTTTACAGAATTCGGAGAGACC. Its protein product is CASSSFTEFGET. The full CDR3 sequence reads CASSSFTEFGETQYF.

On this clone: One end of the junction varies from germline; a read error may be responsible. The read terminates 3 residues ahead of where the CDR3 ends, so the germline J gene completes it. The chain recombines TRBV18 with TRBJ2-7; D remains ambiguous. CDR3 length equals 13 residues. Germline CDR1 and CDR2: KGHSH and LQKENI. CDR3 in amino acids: CSSSQKAAYEQYF. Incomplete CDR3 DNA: TGTTCCAGCTCACAAAAGGCGGCATACGAG.

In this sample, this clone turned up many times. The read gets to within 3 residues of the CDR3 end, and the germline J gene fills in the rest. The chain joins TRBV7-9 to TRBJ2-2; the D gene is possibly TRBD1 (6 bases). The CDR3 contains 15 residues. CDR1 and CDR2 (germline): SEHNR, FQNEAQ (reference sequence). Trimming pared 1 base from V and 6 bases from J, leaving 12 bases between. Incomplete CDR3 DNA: TGTGCCAGCAGCTTAGAGGGGGTTGTTTCCGGGGAG. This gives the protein CASSLEGVVSGE. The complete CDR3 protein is CASSLEGVVSGELFF.

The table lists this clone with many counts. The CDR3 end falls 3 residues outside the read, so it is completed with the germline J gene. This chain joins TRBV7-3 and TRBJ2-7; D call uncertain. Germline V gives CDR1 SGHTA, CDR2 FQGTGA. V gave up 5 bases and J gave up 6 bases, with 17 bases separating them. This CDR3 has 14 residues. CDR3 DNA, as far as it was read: TGTGCCAGCAGCCAGACACTTACTCAGACCGAG. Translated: CASSQTLTQTE. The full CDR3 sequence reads CASSQTLTQTEQYF.

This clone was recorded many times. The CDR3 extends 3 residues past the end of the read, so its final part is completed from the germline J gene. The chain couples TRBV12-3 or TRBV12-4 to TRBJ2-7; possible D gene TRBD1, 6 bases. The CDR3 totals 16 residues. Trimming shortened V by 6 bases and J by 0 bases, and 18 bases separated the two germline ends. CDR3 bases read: TGTGCCAGCAGCCTTAATGCGTGGACAGCCTCCTACGAG. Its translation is CASSLNAWTASYE. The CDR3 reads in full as CASSLNAWTASYEQYF.

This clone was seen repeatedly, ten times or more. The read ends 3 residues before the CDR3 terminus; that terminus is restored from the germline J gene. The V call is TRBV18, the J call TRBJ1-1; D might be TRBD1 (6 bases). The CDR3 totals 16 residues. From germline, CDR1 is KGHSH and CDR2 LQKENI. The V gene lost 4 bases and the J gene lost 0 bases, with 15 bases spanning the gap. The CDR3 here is CASSLFDRDMNTEAFF. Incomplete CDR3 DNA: TGTGCCAGCTCACTGTTTGACCGGGACATGAACACTGAA.

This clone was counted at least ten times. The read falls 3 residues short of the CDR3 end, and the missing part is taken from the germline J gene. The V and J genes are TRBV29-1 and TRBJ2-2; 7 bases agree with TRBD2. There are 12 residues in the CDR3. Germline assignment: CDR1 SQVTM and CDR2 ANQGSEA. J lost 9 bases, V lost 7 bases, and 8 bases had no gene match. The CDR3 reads CSGGGGGRELFF. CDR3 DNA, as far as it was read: TGCAGCGGGGGCGGGGGAGGAAGGGAG.

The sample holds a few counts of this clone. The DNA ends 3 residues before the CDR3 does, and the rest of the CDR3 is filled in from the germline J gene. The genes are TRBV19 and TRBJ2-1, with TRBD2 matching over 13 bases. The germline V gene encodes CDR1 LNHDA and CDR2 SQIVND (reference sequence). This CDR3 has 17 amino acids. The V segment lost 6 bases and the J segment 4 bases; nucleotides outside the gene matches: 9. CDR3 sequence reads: CASSRTSGRVIYNEQFF. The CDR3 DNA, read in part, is TGTGCCAGTAGCCGGACTAGCGGGAGAGTTATATACAATGAG.

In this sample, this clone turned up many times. The CDR3 is CSARGGGGLGTDTQYF. The DNA read from the CDR3 is TGCAGTGCTAGAGGGGGCGGGGGTCTTGGCACAGATACG. This rearrangement joins TRBV20-1 to TRBJ2-3; 7 bases are a match to TRBD2. Coverage ceases 3 residues before the CDR3 finishes, and the germline J gene fills in the end. This CDR3 comprises 16 residues. Germline V gene lookup returns CDR1 DFQATT and CDR2 SNEGSKA (reference sequence). V lost 1 base to trimming and J lost 1 base; unmatched junction nucleotides: 8.

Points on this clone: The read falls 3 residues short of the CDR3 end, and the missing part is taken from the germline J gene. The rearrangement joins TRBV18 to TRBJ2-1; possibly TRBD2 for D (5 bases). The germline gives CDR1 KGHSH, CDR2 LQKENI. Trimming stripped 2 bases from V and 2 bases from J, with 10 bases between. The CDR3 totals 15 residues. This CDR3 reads CASSPSGATYNEQFF. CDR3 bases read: TGTGCCAGCTCACCAAGCGGCGCCACCTACAATGAG.

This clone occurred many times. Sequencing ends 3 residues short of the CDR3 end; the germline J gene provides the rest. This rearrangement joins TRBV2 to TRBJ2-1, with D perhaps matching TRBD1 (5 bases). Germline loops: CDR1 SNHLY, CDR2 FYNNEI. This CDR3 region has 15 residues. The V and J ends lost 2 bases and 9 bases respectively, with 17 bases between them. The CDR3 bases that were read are TGTGCCAGCAGTGAAAGGCTGCAACAGGCTGGTGAG. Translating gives CASSERLQQAGE. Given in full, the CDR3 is CASSERLQQAGEQFF.

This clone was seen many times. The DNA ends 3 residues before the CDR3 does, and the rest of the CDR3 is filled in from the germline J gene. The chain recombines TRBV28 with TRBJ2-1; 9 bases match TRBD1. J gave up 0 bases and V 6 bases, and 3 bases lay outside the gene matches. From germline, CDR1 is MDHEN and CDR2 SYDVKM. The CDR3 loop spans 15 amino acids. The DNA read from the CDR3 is TGTGCCAGCAGGAAGACAGGGGGCTCCTACAATGAG. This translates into CASRKTGGSYNE. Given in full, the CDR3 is CASRKTGGSYNEQFF.

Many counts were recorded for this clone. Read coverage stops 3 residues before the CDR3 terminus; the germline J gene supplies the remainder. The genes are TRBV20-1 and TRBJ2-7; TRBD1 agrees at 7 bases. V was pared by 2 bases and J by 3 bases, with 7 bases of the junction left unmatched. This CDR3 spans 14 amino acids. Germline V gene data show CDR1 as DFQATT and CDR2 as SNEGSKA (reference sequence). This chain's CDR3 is CSARFPDRNYEQYF. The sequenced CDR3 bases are TGCAGTGCTAGATTTCCGGACAGGAACTACGAG.

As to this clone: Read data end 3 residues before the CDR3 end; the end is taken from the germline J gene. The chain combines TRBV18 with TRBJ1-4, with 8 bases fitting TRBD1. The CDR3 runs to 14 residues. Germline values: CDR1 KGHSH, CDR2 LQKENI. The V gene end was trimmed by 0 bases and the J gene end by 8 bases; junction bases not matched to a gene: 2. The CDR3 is CASSPPGQEEKLFF. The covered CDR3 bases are TGTGCCAGCTCACCACCGGGACAGGAGGAAAAA.

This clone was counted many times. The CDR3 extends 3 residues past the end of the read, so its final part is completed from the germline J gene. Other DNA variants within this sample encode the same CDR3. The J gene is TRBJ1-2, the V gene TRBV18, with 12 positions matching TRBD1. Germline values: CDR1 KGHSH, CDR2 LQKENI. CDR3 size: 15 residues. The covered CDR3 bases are TGTGCCAGCTCACCACCGGGACAGGGGGCTGGCGGC. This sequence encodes CASSPPGQGAGG. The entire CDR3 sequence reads CASSPPGQGAGGYTF. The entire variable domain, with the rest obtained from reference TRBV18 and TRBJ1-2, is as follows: NAGVMQNPRHLVRRRGQEARLRCSPMKGHSHVYWYRQLPEEGLKFMVYLQKENIIDESGMPKERFSAEFPKEGPSILRIQQVVRGDSAAYFCASSPPGQGAGGYTFGSGTRLTVV.

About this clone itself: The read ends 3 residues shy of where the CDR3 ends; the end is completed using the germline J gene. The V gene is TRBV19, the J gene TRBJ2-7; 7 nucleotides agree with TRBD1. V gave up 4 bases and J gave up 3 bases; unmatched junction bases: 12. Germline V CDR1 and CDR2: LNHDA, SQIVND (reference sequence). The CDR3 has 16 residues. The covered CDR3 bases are TGTGCCAGTAGTAGCGGACCCGGGACAGCATACTACGAG. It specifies CASSSGPGTAYYE. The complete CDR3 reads CASSSGPGTAYYEQYF.

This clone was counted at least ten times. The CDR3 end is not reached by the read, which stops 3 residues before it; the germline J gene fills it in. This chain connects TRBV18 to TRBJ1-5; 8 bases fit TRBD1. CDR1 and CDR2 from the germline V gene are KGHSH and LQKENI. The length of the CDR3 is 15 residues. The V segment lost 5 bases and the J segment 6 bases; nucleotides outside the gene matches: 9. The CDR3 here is CASSSLDRGGQPQHF. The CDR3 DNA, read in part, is TGTGCCAGCTCATCTCTCGACAGGGGCGGTCAGCCC.

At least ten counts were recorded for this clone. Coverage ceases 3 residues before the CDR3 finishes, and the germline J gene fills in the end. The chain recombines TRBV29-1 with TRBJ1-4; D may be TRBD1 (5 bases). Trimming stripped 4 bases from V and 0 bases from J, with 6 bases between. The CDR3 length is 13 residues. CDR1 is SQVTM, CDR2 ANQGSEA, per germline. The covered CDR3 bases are TGCAGCGTTGGGACAACAACTAATGAAAAA. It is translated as CSVGTTTNEK. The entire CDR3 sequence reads CSVGTTTNEKLFF. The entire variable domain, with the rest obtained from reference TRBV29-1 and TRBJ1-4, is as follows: SAVISQKPSRDICQRGTSLTIQCQVDSQVTMMFWYRQQPGQSLTLIATANQGSEATYESGFVIDKFPISRPNLTFSTLTVSNMSPEDSSIYLCSVGTTTNEKLFFGSGTQLSVL.

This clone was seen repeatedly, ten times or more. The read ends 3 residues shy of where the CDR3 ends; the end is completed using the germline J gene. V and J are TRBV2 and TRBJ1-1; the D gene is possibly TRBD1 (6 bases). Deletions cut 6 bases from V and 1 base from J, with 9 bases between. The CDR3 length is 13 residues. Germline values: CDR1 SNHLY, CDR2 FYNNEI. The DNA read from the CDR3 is TGTGCCAGCAGCCTACAGGGGAACACTGAA. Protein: CASSLQGNTE. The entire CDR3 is CASSLQGNTEAFF.

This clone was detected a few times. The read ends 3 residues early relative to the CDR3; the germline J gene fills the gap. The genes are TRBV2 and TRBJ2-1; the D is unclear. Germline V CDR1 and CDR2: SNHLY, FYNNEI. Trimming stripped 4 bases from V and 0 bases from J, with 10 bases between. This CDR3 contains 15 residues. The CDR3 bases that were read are TGTGCCAGCAGTGGGTCGATTAGCTCCTACAATGAG. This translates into CASSGSISSYNE. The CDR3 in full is CASSGSISSYNEQFF.